This TCR beta chain was retrieved from a study of spatial heterogeneity in lung cancer. Study-wide context: Alpha-chain detections were consistently fewer than beta-chain detections among the sequences.

Notes on the study in general: Detection of ubiquitous tumor TCRs in blood was higher at resection than follow-up.

This clonotype was detected ten times or more. What it binds is unknown. A unique molecular identifier was carried by every single TCR cDNA molecule. Each CDR3 protein gets one entry after TCRdb re-called the 5' RACE reads with MiXCR. The sample shows roughly 40,000 distinct CDR3 sequences, roughly 7% of them seen only once. Germline V gives CDR1 SQVTM, CDR2 ANQGSEA. V lost 0 bases and J lost 5, with 19 bases in between. The CDR3 loop spans 16 amino acids. Indicated time point: sample taken at primary tumor resection. Whole RNA obtained from tumor, nontumor lung or frozen PBMC underwent sequencing without sorting. Patients with untreated early-stage non-small cell lung cancer, numbering 72, were the donors.

The sequencing used PBMCs, collected at surgery. The source is a female donor with early-stage non-small cell lung cancer. The rearrangement links TRBV29-1 to TRBJ2-5; maybe TRBD2 (5 bases). The CDR3 coding sequence is TGCAGCGTTGAAGATAGAGTTGGGCTAGCTCATGAGACCCAGTACTTC. It specifies CSVEDRVGLAHETQYF. Together with reference TRBV29-1 and TRBJ2-5, the CDR3 gives the full variable domain: SAVISQKPSRDICQRGTSLTIQCQVDSQVTMMFWYRQQPGQSLTLIATANQGSEATYESGFVIDKFPISRPNLTFSTLTVSNMSPEDSSIYLCSVEDRVGLAHETQYFGPGTRLLVL.